This passage covers 27 T cell receptor beta chains from one sample sequenced in a study of blood T cell repertoires in COVID-19. The assay was immunoSEQ multiplex PCR, and TCRdb's table has in-frame clones only and misses some. Of under 55,000 clones in the sample, around 86% were seen once. The sample taken for sequencing was peripheral blood. The source is a middle-aged man with active COVID-19.

The rearrangement joins TRBV5-6 to TRBJ2-6, with 9 bases that match TRBD1. Germline V lookup: CDR1 SGHDT, CDR2 YYEEEE. The CDR3 has 18 residues. J gave up 0 bases and V 2 bases, and 6 bases lay outside the gene matches. CDR3 sequence reads: CASSFRDRAFSGANVLTF. CDR3 sequence (DNA): TGTGCCAGCAGCTTCCGGGACAGGGCCTTCTCTGGGGCCAACGTCCTGACTTTC.

This rearrangement joins TRBV5-1 to TRBJ2-7; TRBD2 matches 8 bases. Germline assignment: CDR1 SGHRS and CDR2 YFSETQ. The CDR3 totals 15 residues. V was clipped by 7 bases and J by 1 base; unmatched bases: 10. The chain's CDR3 is CASSTVSGGSYEQYF. The CDR3 nucleotides are TGCGCCAGCTCGACAGTTTCGGGGGGGTCCTACGAGCAGTACTTC.

This rearrangement joins TRBV6-5 to TRBJ1-1, with 8 bases that match TRBD1. This CDR3 contains 16 residues. The J segment lost 5 bases and the V segment lost 0 bases, leaving 8 bases of the junction unmatched. The germline V gene has CDR1 MNHEY and CDR2 SVGAGI. CDR3 loop: CASSYSLTGGGTEAFF. DNA for the CDR3: TGTGCCAGCAGTTACTCCCTAACAGGGGGTGGTACTGAAGCTTTCTTT.

V usage is TRBV5-1 and J usage is TRBJ2-3; 11 bases agree with TRBD2. Germline V lookup: CDR1 SGHRS, CDR2 YFSETQ. Losses at the gene ends were 5 bases for V and 4 bases for J; bases not matched to a gene: 6. This CDR3 has 15 residues. The CDR3 sequence is CASRETSGIADTQYF. CDR3 DNA: TGCGCCAGCAGGGAGACTAGCGGGATTGCAGATACGCAGTATTTT.

In this sample, this clone turned up once. The chain employs TRBV3-1 (or the pseudogene TRBV3-2) and TRBJ2-1, with 7 bases aligning to TRBD1. Germline V gene data show CDR1 as LGHDT and CDR2 as YNNKEL (reference sequence). The CDR3 runs to 16 residues. The V gene end was trimmed by 2 bases and the J gene end by 4 bases; junction bases not matched to a gene: 8. The CDR3 region has the DNA TGTGCCAGCAGCCAAAATACAGGGGTCGAATACAATGAGCAGTTCTTC. Amino acid sequence: CASSQNTGVEYNEQFF.

V is TRBV7-2 and J is TRBJ2-6; 7 positions match TRBD2. V lost 2 bases and J lost 11; bases outside the gene matches: 9. CDR3 length: 15 amino acids. Germline assignment: CDR1 SGHTA and CDR2 FQGNSA. The CDR3 DNA is TGTGCCAGCAGCTTACTAAGCGGGGACCCCTACGTCCTGACTTTC. Translated, it gives CASSLLSGDPYVLTF.

This clone was detected once. The J gene is TRBJ2-1, the V gene TRBV27; 7 bases agree with TRBD2. This CDR3 comprises 17 residues. V dropped 5 bases and J dropped 8; count of bases not matched to a gene: 18. The V gene's germline CDR1 is MNHEY and CDR2 SMNVEV (reference sequence). CDR3 loop: CASSEITGTTVVDEQFF. The CDR3, as DNA: TGTGCCAGCAGTGAGATAACCGGGACTACTGTTGTCGATGAGCAGTTCTTC.

This clone was detected a few times. V usage is TRBV7-2 and J usage is TRBJ1-6, with TRBD1 matching 8 bases. The germline V gene has CDR1 SGHTA and CDR2 FQGNSA. J gave up 7 bases and V 1 base, and 0 bases lay outside the gene matches. This CDR3 is built from 14 residues. CDR3 DNA sequence: TGTGCCAGCAGCTTAGGGACAGGGAATTCACCCCTCCACTTT. Protein: CASSLGTGNSPLHF.

The chain couples TRBV6-5 to TRBJ2-1; D remains unclear. Trimming took off 10 bases at V and 0 bases at J, with 13 bases between the two ends. The CDR3 runs 14 residues. Per germline, CDR1 MNHEY and CDR2 SVGAGI. CDR3 DNA sequence: TGTGCCACACAATCATTAAGCTCCTACAATGAGCAGTTCTTC. Residues: CATQSLSSYNEQFF.

The sample holds one count of this clone. The genes are TRBV28 and TRBJ2-2; the D gene is possibly TRBD2 (5 bases). The CDR3 spans 16 residues. With 3 bases removed from V and 0 bases from J, the gap between germline ends came to 11 bases. Germline loops: CDR1 MDHEN, CDR2 SYDVKM. The CDR3 DNA follows: TGTGCCAGCAGTTTGCGGGTACAGACGAACACCGGGGAGCTGTTTTTT. Its translation: CASSLRVQTNTGELFF.

The chain recombines TRBV21-1 with TRBJ2-3; the table's D call of TRBD1 was not tested on the DNA. TRBV21-1 is listed as a pseudogene. The CDR3 has 14 amino acids. Here the CDR3 reads CASSKAGARPSQYF. CDR3 sequence (DNA): TGTGCCAGCAGCAAAGCGGGGGCGAGACCTTCGCAGTATTTT.

V usage is TRBV28 and J usage is TRBJ2-5; tentatively, D is TRBD2 (7 bases). CDR3 length: 14 residues. V was pared by 8 bases and J by 2 bases, with 15 bases between. The germline CDR1 and CDR2 sequences are MDHEN and SYDVKM. The CDR3 region has the DNA TGTGCCAGCGGGGGGGGGCCCCTTCAAGAGACCCAGTACTTC. It specifies CASGGGPLQETQYF.

The V and J genes are TRBV6-6 and TRBJ2-5; the D gene is possibly TRBD1 (6 bases). CDR1 MNHNY and CDR2 SVGAGI come from the germline V gene (reference sequence). This CDR3 is 16 amino acids long. The V end was cut by 0 bases, the J end by 1 base, with 12 bases between. The CDR3: CASSYSSGRGQETQYF. CDR3 nucleotide sequence: TGTGCCAGCAGTTACTCGAGTGGCAGGGGCCAAGAGACCCAGTACTTC.

This sequence joins TRBV11-2 and TRBJ2-7; tentative D call: TRBD1 (6 bases). Trimming pared 2 bases from V and 2 bases from J, leaving 10 bases between. CDR1 and CDR2 (germline): SGHAT, FQNNGV. This CDR3 contains 14 residues. CDR3 bases: TGTGCCAGCAGCTTAAAGGGGGAGCCCTACGAGCAGTACTTC. Translated: CASSLKGEPYEQYF.

The J gene is TRBJ2-5, the V gene TRBV19; 10 bases line up with TRBD2. CDR1 and CDR2 from the germline V gene are LNHDA and SQIVND (reference sequence). V lost 5 bases and J lost 5; bases outside the gene matches: 14. The length of the CDR3 is 17 residues. In DNA, the CDR3 is TGTGCCAGTAGTTGGAAAGTAGCGGGAGGCAGCGGGGAGACCCAGTACTTC. Its protein is CASSWKVAGGSGETQYF. Combining the CDR3 with reference TRBV19 and TRBJ2-5 gives the whole variable domain DGGITQSPKYLFRKEGQNVTLSCEQNLNHDAMYWYRQDPGQGLRLIYYSQIVNDFQKGDIAEGYSVSREKKESFPLTVTSAQKNPTAFYLCASSWKVAGGSGETQYFGPGTRLLVL.

The V and J genes are TRBV7-9 and TRBJ2-1; possible D gene TRBD2, 6 bases. This CDR3 is 13 amino acids long. CDR1 and CDR2 from the germline V gene are SEHNR and FQNEAQ (reference sequence). The V end lost 3 bases, the J end lost 9 bases, and 12 bases lay between the germline ends. CDR3 coding DNA: TGTGCCAGCAGCTTCGGGACTCCGGGTGAGCAGTTCTTC. As protein: CASSFGTPGEQFF.

J is TRBJ1-2 and V is TRBV27; TRBD1 matches at 9 bases. This CDR3 has 13 amino acids. V lost 8 bases and J lost 6; bases outside the gene matches: 7. The V gene's germline CDR1 is MNHEY and CDR2 SMNVEV (reference sequence). In nucleotides, the CDR3 is TGTGCCAGCTCCCCTAGGACAGGGGATGGCTACACCTTC. Protein product: CASSPRTGDGYTF.

Here the CDR3 DNA reads TGTGCCAGCAGCCACGTCGGGGGAGAGACCCAGTACTTC. Translated: CASSHVGGETQYF. The chain has TRBV3-1 (or the pseudogene TRBV3-2) and TRBJ2-5; perhaps TRBD2 as D (6 bases). There are 13 residues in the CDR3. Trimming left V 3 bases short and J 4 bases short, with 9 bases between. Germline loops: CDR1 LGHDT, CDR2 YNNKEL (reference sequence).

CDR3 DNA: TGTGCCAGCAGCCAAGAGGGAGGGGAAGAAGCTTTCTTT. Encoded protein: CASSQEGGEEAFF. The J gene is TRBJ1-1, the V gene TRBV4-2, with D perhaps matching TRBD1 (5 bases). Trimming stripped 0 bases from V and 8 bases from J, with 10 bases between. From germline, CDR1 is LGHNA and CDR2 YNFKEQ. The CDR3 contains 13 residues.

This rearrangement joins TRBV14 to TRBJ2-3; 9 bases map to TRBD1. The V segment lost 5 bases and the J segment 10 bases; nucleotides outside the gene matches: 16. The CDR3 length is 16 residues. The V gene's germline CDR1 is SGHDN and CDR2 FVKESK. As DNA, the CDR3 is TGTGCCAGCAGCTTGGACCGGGACAGGGCTAGGGAGTCGCAGTATTTT. Its protein product is CASSLDRDRARESQYF.

The genes are TRBV6-1 and TRBJ2-1, with TRBD2 matching over 14 bases. The germline gives CDR1 MNHNS, CDR2 SASEGT. CDR3 length: 17 residues. Trimming removed 4 bases from V and 10 bases from J; junction bases left unmatched: 12. The CDR3 nucleotides read TGTGCCAGCAGTGCCCGGCCGGGACTAGCGGGAGTATGGGAGCAGTTCTTC. Its protein product is CASSARPGLAGVWEQFF.

The genes are TRBV5-6 and TRBJ1-2; 10 bases are shared with TRBD1. J gave up 7 bases and V 2 bases, and 11 bases lay outside the gene matches. The CDR3 is made up of 16 amino acids. Looked up from germline, CDR1 is SGHDT and CDR2 is YYEEEE. The CDR3 DNA sequence: TGTGCCAGCAGCTTCCGACAGGGGGCTCAGCCTGGTGGCTACACCTTC. Translating gives CASSFRQGAQPGGYTF.

The V call is TRBV7-3, the J call TRBJ2-6; 7 positions match TRBD1. Looked up from germline, CDR1 is SGHTA and CDR2 is FQGTGA. The junction had 1 base not matched to a gene; V was cut back by 6 bases and J by 2 bases. The CDR3 runs to 14 residues. CDR3 sequence: CASSDRAGANVLTF. CDR3 nucleotide sequence: TGTGCCAGCAGTGACAGGGCTGGGGCCAACGTCCTGACTTTC.

CDR3 region: CASSYPRQGWSEAFF. The CDR3 DNA follows: TGTGCCAGCAGCTACCCCAGACAGGGGTGGAGTGAAGCTTTCTTT. The J gene is TRBJ1-1, the V gene TRBV7-2; 8 bases map to TRBD1. CDR3 length: 15 amino acids. From germline, CDR1 is SGHTA and CDR2 FQGNSA. J was trimmed by 7 bases and V by 4 bases; bases with no gene match: 11.

The chain joins TRBV19 to TRBJ2-7, with TRBD1 as a possible D gene (5 bases). This CDR3 is built from 15 residues. CDR1 is LNHDA and CDR2 is SQIVND in the germline V gene (reference sequence). The ends were cut back, 0 bases at V and 3 bases at J, with 12 bases in the middle. CDR3 bases: TGTGCCAGTAGTATAGATCGCTGGGGCGGCTACGAGCAGTACTTC. Its translation is CASSIDRWGGYEQYF.

This chain joins TRBV28 and TRBJ1-3; possibly TRBD1 for D (6 bases). The CDR3 has 16 residues. Per germline, CDR1 MDHEN and CDR2 SYDVKM. V gave up 10 bases and J gave up 2 bases, with 21 bases separating them. As DNA, the CDR3 is TGTGCCACCTACCCGGCGGGGGCAAAGGCTGGAAACACCATATATTTT. It yields the protein CATYPAGAKAGNTIYF.

This chain joins TRBV30 and TRBJ2-7; the D gene is possibly TRBD2 (6 bases). The CDR3 extends over 16 amino acids. Germline assignment: CDR1 GTSNPN and CDR2 SVGIG (reference sequence). V was clipped by 2 bases and J by 5 bases, with 22 bases between them. The CDR3 is CAWSKEPRDWRDEQYF. Written as DNA, the CDR3 is TGTGCCTGGAGTAAAGAGCCTAGGGATTGGAGGGACGAGCAGTACTTC.